This entry features one T cell receptor beta chain sequence. This clonotype was seen repeatedly, ten times or more. Which antigen it targets is not known. Within one base of it there is no much larger clone, and no base qualities were kept. The data were taken from a study of breast tumors, draining lymph nodes, adjacent tissues (dated by TCRdb to the mid-2010s). For context, the study as a whole: Breast cancer patients provided tumor, adjacent nontumor tissue and axillary lymph nodes, and the study compared the TCR beta repertoires across these three sources. In human breast cancer, the study set out to assess how tumor, surrounding tissue and draining lymph node repertoires relate to one another and whether T cells might be exchanged between them. The paper as a whole reports these results and caveats: Tumor T-cell repertoires showed less diversity than lymph node repertoires and more diversity than nontumor tissue repertoires, and tumor T-cell repertoires showed preferential V and J gene usage. The conclusion that tumor T cells originate in lymph nodes was framed as consistent with a hypothesis rather than directly demonstrated. The data were judged consistent with most tumor T cells deriving from the lymph node and then expanding within tumor tissue. In luminal-like breast cancer, tumor and nontumor tissue repertoires resembled each other significantly more than in basal-like breast cancer.

Sequencing took place on an Illumina HiSeq 2000. Multiplex PCR amplification was used to build the TCR beta chain libraries. The amplified TCR beta chain products were analyzed by high-throughput sequencing. TCRdb took the public reads, trimmed them with fastp at Q25, ran MiXCR for clone calling and kept in-frame beta chains. Rows merge per CDR3 protein into single entries with the most common DNA and genes. The sample has fewer than 200,000 distinct CDR3 sequences on record, roughly 35% of them singletons. The biggest ten clones account for 3% to 4.5% of the sample. The lymph node samples were taken from the axillary draining lymph nodes of breast cancer patients. The sample taken for sequencing was axillary lymph node tissue. The sequence was collected from a female donor with breast cancer. Some clones in this sample may be carry-over from other donors' samples.

The DNA sequence is as follows: TGTGCCAGCAGTTACCGGGGGGGCTACGAGCAGTACTTC. It specifies CASSYRGGYEQYF. In this chain, TRBV6-5 is recombined with TRBJ2-7, and TRBD2 matches 8 of the central bases. CDR3 length: 13 amino acids, cysteine to phenylalanine. Only the CDR3 portion is preserved as DNA: 39 bases, with reading frame beginning at the first base. CDR1 MNHEY and CDR2 SVGAGI are derived from the germline V gene. V lost 2 bases and J lost 3 bases, and the count of bases not matched to a germline gene is 0.